The 5 T cell receptor beta chains in this list originate from one sample, sequenced in a study of radiotherapy plus CTLA-4 blockade in lung cancer. Repertoires were generated with immunoSEQ multiplex PCR, while TCRdb's copy carries only in-frame clones and drops some. The table lists 35,000 or so clones, approximately 85% of them singletons. Sequences were derived from peripheral blood, sampled from a patient treated with radiotherapy plus ipilimumab. All receptors derive from a human donor with non-small cell lung cancer who had stable disease on radiotherapy plus ipilimumab.

This chain uses TRBV4-1 with TRBJ2-7; the D gene is possibly TRBD2 (6 bases). Per germline, CDR1 MGHRA and CDR2 YSYEKL. The ends were cut back, 0 bases at V and 2 bases at J, with 17 bases in the middle. The CDR3 has 17 amino acids. The CDR3 region has the DNA TGCGCCAGCAGCCAAGACCTCCTGGGGGGTCGGCCCTACGAGCAGTACTTC. Protein sequence: CASSQDLLGGRPYEQYF.

As regards this clone: This sample also contains other DNA sequences that code for the same CDR3. The chain couples TRBV28 to TRBJ1-2; TRBD1 matches 10 bases. The CDR3 sequence is 13 residues long. V gave up 6 bases and J gave up 8 bases; unmatched junction bases: 6. The germline V gene encodes CDR1 MDHEN and CDR2 SYDVKM. Here the CDR3 reads CASSQGQGYGYTF. In DNA, the CDR3 is TGTGCCAGCAGCCAGGGACAGGGGTACGGCTACACCTTC.

The chain couples TRBV19 to TRBJ2-5; D unresolved. The germline V gene has CDR1 LNHDA and CDR2 SQIVND (reference sequence). CDR3 length: 13 residues. The V and J ends lost 3 bases and 5 bases respectively, with 10 bases between them. The CDR3 DNA sequence: TGTGCCAGTAGTATGGGCTCGGCCGAGACCCAGTACTTC. Amino acid sequence: CASSMGSAETQYF.

This clone has only a few counts. The V and J genes are TRBV9 and TRBJ1-2; D perhaps matches TRBD1 (6 bases). This CDR3 region has 17 residues. Trimming shortened V by 4 bases and J by 1 base, and 20 bases separated the two germline ends. Germline V gene lookup returns CDR1 SGDLS and CDR2 YYNGEE. CDR3 sequence reads: CASSPSIGQNINYGYTF. The CDR3 coding sequence is TGTGCCAGCAGCCCTTCTATTGGACAGAATATTAACTATGGCTACACCTTC.

This chain uses TRBV7-8 with TRBJ2-7; D is perhaps TRBD2 (5 bases). Germline V gene data show CDR1 as SGHVS and CDR2 as FQNEAQ. The CDR3 consists of 20 residues. The V and J ends lost 5 bases and 0 bases respectively, with 29 bases between them. In DNA form, the CDR3 reads TGTGCCAGCAGCCGTGTAGTCCCCCTCCGTGGGTGGGAGCACTCCTACGAGCAGTACTTC. It translates to CASSRVVPLRGWEHSYEQYF.